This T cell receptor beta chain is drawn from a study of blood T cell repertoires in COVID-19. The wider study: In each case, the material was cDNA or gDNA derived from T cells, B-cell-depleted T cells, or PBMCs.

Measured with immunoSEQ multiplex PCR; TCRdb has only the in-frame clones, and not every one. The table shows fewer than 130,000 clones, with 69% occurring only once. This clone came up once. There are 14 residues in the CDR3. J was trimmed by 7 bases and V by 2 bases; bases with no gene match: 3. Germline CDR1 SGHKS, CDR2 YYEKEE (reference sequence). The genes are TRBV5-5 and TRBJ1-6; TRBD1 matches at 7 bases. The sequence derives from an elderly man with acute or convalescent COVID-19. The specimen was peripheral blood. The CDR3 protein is CASSLQGTNSPLHF. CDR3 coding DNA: TGTGCCAGCAGCTTACAGGGGACCAATTCACCCCTCCACTTT.